The 25 T cell receptor beta chains below come from one sample, sequenced in a study of vaccination and CD4 T cells after COVID-19 (dated by TCRdb to between 2021 and 2024). The library was prepared using PCR. These reads were obtained on an Illumina iSeq 100. DNA from cultured CD4+ T cells underwent TCR sequencing with the Oncomine TCR Beta short-read assay at the Johns Hopkins FTIC core. The public sequencing data were trimmed at Q25 with fastp and processed into clonotypes with MiXCR by TCRdb, which kept only in-frame beta chains. Rows are unified per CDR3 protein, each entry keeping the most common DNA and genes. For this sample the table gives 8,000 to 10,000 distinct CDR3 sequences, of which more than 35% were detected only once. The ten biggest clones cover around 16% of the sample. This sample's treatment or condition label indicates: approximately 11-day PBMC culture with coronavirus spike peptide pools or control peptides (ViraFEST assay).

No antigen has been assigned to these receptors. Material for sequencing was CD4+ T cells from blood, cultured in vitro. These receptor sequences come from a human donor who had recovered from COVID-19.

In its sample, this clonotype was seen a few times. The chain joins TRBV6-5 to TRBJ1-2, with a possible D match to TRBD1 (6 bases). CDR1 is MNHEY and CDR2 is SVGAGI in the germline V gene. This CDR3 is built from 18 residues. The germline V and J ends were trimmed by 2 bases and 4 bases, with 23 bases remaining between them. CDR3 DNA sequence: TGTGCCAGCAGTTACGTGTCAGGTAGGGCAGGGGAGGTCTATGGCTACACCTTC. Translation: CASSYVSGRAGEVYGYTF.

This clonotype has just a few counts. J is TRBJ1-6 and V is TRBV20-1; possibly TRBD1 for D (5 bases). Trimming removed 2 bases at V and 8 bases at J, with 13 bases between. Germline lookup yields CDR1 DFQATT and CDR2 SNEGSKA (reference sequence). CDR3 length equals 14 residues. The DNA of the CDR3 is TGCAGTGCTAGAAACCCAGGGAAGCATTCACCCCTCCACTTT. Translating gives CSARNPGKHSPLHF.

CDR3 sequence (DNA): TGTGCCAGCACCCTCCAGCCCCGTGTTGAAGCTTTCTTT. This sequence encodes CASTLQPRVEAFF. The gene calls are TRBV6-1 and TRBJ1-1; unclear D gene. The V gene's germline CDR1 is MNHNS and CDR2 SASEGT. V was trimmed by 7 bases and J by 7 bases, leaving 16 bases between them. The CDR3 spans 13 residues.

This clonotype was seen more than once but under ten times. This chain joins TRBV7-9 and TRBJ1-1; TRBD1 matches 9 bases. Germline lookup yields CDR1 SEHNR and CDR2 FQNEAQ (reference sequence). The CDR3 runs to 15 residues. Losses at the gene ends were 4 bases for V and 3 bases for J; bases not matched to a gene: 6. The DNA of the CDR3 is TGTGCCAGCAGCTCAGCCCGGACAGGGGACACTGAAGCTTTCTTT. The encoded protein is CASSSARTGDTEAFF.

This chain links TRBV12-3 or TRBV12-4 with TRBJ1-1; 8 nucleotides align to TRBD1. V lost 3 bases and J lost 11; bases outside the gene matches: 2. This CDR3 has 11 amino acids. CDR3 sequence (DNA): TGTGCCAGCAGTTTGACAGGGGTGGCTTTCTTT. It yields the protein CASSLTGVAFF.

The chain carries TRBV11-3 and TRBJ1-2; 7 bases align to TRBD1. The V gene end was trimmed by 1 base and the J gene end by 8 bases; junction bases not matched to a gene: 4. This CDR3 is built from 13 residues. Germline CDR1 SGHNT, CDR2 YENEEA. The CDR3 bases are TGTGCCAGCAGCTTAGGACAGGGAGGAGGCTACACCTTC. It translates to CASSLGQGGGYTF.

The table lists this clonotype with a few counts. The rearrangement uses TRBV7-2 and TRBJ1-6; tentative D call: TRBD1 (5 bases). V lost 5 bases to trimming and J lost 9 bases, with 17 bases between them. This CDR3 contains 15 residues. In germline, CDR1 is SGHTA, CDR2 FQGNSA. The CDR3 sequence: CASSLDRGLGSPLHF. CDR3 DNA sequence: TGTGCCAGCAGCCTAGATCGGGGGTTGGGTTCACCCCTCCACTTT. Full variable domain (rest looked up from reference TRBV7-2 and TRBJ1-6): GAGVSQSPSNKVTEKGKDVELRCDPISGHTALYWYRQSLGQGLEFLIYFQGNSAPDKSGLPSDRFSAERTGGSVSTLTIQRTQQEDSAVYLCASSLDRGLGSPLHFGNGTRLTVT.

This clonotype was recorded a few times. The V and J genes are TRBV20-1 and TRBJ1-3, with D hard to call. Germline values: CDR1 DFQATT, CDR2 SNEGSKA (reference sequence). The CDR3 spans 14 residues. Deletions cut 5 bases from V and 3 bases from J, with 14 bases between. Here the CDR3 reads CSAGGSSGGNTIYF. The CDR3, as DNA: TGCAGTGCTGGTGGGTCATCAGGTGGAAACACCATATATTTT.

The V and J genes are TRBV5-1 and TRBJ2-7; D is ambiguous. The CDR3 totals 16 residues. Germline CDR1 is SGHRS and CDR2 is YFSETQ. Trimming cost V 0 bases and J 2 bases, with 15 bases left between them. The CDR3 DNA sequence: TGCGCCAGCAGCTTGGGGGCGGCAGGCGAAACCTACGAGCAGTACTTC. It yields the protein CASSLGAAGETYEQYF.

The CDR3 here is CASSEIWEYSNQPQHF. The CDR3 region has the DNA TGTGCCAGCAGCGAAATTTGGGAATATAGCAATCAGCCCCAGCATTTT. The chain carries TRBV21-1 and TRBJ1-5. TRBV21-1 is marked as a pseudogene. The CDR3 extends over 16 amino acids.

This chain connects TRBV19 to TRBJ1-2; 9 bases are shared with TRBD1. In germline, CDR1 is LNHDA, CDR2 SQIVND (reference sequence). V was pared by 3 bases and J by 8 bases, with 4 bases of the junction left unmatched. The CDR3 loop spans 13 amino acids. Here the CDR3 reads CASSMGQGYGYTF. The CDR3 DNA is TGTGCCAGTAGTATGGGACAGGGTTACGGCTACACCTTC.

V usage is TRBV20-1 and J usage is TRBJ2-3; D remains unclear. Per the germline V gene, CDR1 is DFQATT and CDR2 is SNEGSKA (reference sequence). The CDR3 sequence is 15 residues long. V gave up 1 base and J gave up 0 bases, with 11 bases separating them. Here the CDR3 DNA reads TGCAGTGCTAGAGTCCCGTTAACTAGCACAGATACGCAGTATTTT. It translates to CSARVPLTSTDTQYF.

The chain links TRBV5-1 to TRBJ2-7; D possibly matches TRBD1 or TRBD2 (5 bases each). The CDR3 spans 16 residues. V lost 4 bases and J lost 2, with 19 bases in between. Germline V gene lookup returns CDR1 SGHRS and CDR2 YFSETQ. The CDR3 DNA reads TGCGCCAGCAGCCCAGGACAAGTCCGAGGGACCTACGAGCAGTACTTC. Translation gives CASSPGQVRGTYEQYF.

This clonotype has only a few counts. This rearrangement joins TRBV20-1 to TRBJ1-2; no definite D call. Germline assignment: CDR1 DFQATT and CDR2 SNEGSKA (reference sequence). The CDR3 spans 14 residues. V lost 1 base, J lost 4 bases, and 13 bases lay in between. Here the CDR3 DNA reads TGCAGTGCTAGAGCTGCCGGCGATGGCTATGGCTACACCTTC. Protein sequence: CSARAAGDGYGYTF.

The chain uses TRBV20-1 and TRBJ1-1; possible D gene TRBD1, 6 bases. Germline assignment: CDR1 DFQATT and CDR2 SNEGSKA (reference sequence). Deletions cut 2 bases from V and 8 bases from J, with 9 bases between. The CDR3 has 11 residues. The CDR3 sequence: CSARLRGEAFF. The CDR3 DNA reads TGCAGTGCTAGACTGAGGGGGGAAGCTTTCTTT.

V usage is TRBV30 and J usage is TRBJ1-6; the match to TRBD1 covers 7 bases. The length of the CDR3 is 12 residues. CDR1 is GTSNPN and CDR2 is SVGIG in the germline V gene (reference sequence). The junction had 3 bases not matched to a gene; V was cut back by 5 bases and J by 8 bases. The CDR3 loop is CAWRDSYSPLHF. The CDR3, as DNA: TGTGCCTGGCGGGACAGCTATTCACCCCTCCACTTT.

This clonotype was observed a few times. The CDR3 is CASSYARLEWETQYF. CDR3 bases: TGTGCCAGCAGTTACGCGCGACTAGAGTGGGAGACCCAGTACTTC. V is TRBV6-2 or TRBV6-3 and J is TRBJ2-5; tentative D call: TRBD2 (6 bases). In germline, CDR1 is MNHEY, CDR2 SVGEGT. Trimming removed 2 bases from V and 5 bases from J, with 15 bases in between. The CDR3 covers 15 residues.

V is TRBV20-1 and J is TRBJ1-6, with D uncertain. The CDR3 runs to 16 residues. From germline, CDR1 is DFQATT and CDR2 SNEGSKA (reference sequence). V lost 0 bases and J 9 bases, leaving 18 bases between the germline ends. In DNA form, the CDR3 reads TGCAGTGCTAGAGATGACGGGGTCGGGGTAGTTTCACCCCTCCACTTT. Its protein is CSARDDGVGVVSPLHF.

The DNA of the CDR3 is TGTGCCAGCAGCACAGGCCGGACTTACCAAGAGACCCAGTACTTC. It translates to CASSTGRTYQETQYF. The rearrangement links TRBV7-7 to TRBJ2-5; D tentatively reads TRBD1 or TRBD2 (5 bases each). V was trimmed by 5 bases and J by 0 bases, leaving 13 bases between them. The CDR3 runs to 15 residues. CDR1 is SSHAT, CDR2 FNYEAQ, per germline (reference sequence).

CDR3 residues: CSARDRGTGYNEQFF. The CDR3 coding sequence is TGCAGTGCTAGAGATAGGGGGACAGGGTACAATGAGCAGTTCTTC. The chain employs TRBV20-1 and TRBJ2-1; 9 bases are shared with TRBD1. Germline V CDR1 and CDR2: DFQATT, SNEGSKA (reference sequence). With V trimmed by 0 bases and J by 4 bases, 4 bases remained unmatched. The CDR3 consists of 15 residues.

The V gene is TRBV5-1, the J gene TRBJ2-3, with unresolved D. From germline, CDR1 is SGHRS and CDR2 YFSETQ. V dropped 4 bases and J dropped 4 bases, with 13 bases sitting between them. The CDR3 is 14 residues long. CDR3 in amino acids: CASSPTGSSDTQYF. CDR3 in DNA: TGCGCCAGCAGCCCCACCGGCAGTTCAGATACGCAGTATTTT.

The rearrangement uses TRBV2 and TRBJ2-7; D not certain. Trimming removed 0 bases at V and 3 bases at J, with 0 bases between. CDR1 and CDR2 (germline): SNHLY, FYNNEI. The CDR3 is made up of 11 amino acids. CDR3 protein: CASSEAYEQYF. CDR3 DNA sequence: TGTGCCAGCAGTGAAGCCTACGAGCAGTACTTC. The variable domain in full, with the rest retrieved from reference TRBV2 and TRBJ2-7, is EPEVTQTPSHQVTQMGQEVILRCVPISNHLYFYWYRQILGQKVEFLVSFYNNEISEKSEIFDDQFSVERPDGSNFTLKIRSTKLEDSAMYFCASSEAYEQYFGPGTRLTVT.

In regard to this clonotype: The junction shows a germline mismatch at one end, possibly a read error. This chain joins TRBV7-2 and TRBJ2-1, with 10 bases that match TRBD2. Germline-derived CDR1 and CDR2 are SGHTA and FQGNSA. The CDR3 extends over 16 amino acids. CDR3 DNA: TGTGCCAGCAGCCTAGCCCCACTAGCGGGGATTTATGAGCAGTTCTTC. It specifies CASSLAPLAGIYEQFF. The whole variable domain, remainder taken from reference TRBV7-2 and TRBJ2-1, is GAGVSQSPSNKVTEKGKDVELRCDPISGHTALYWYRQSLGQGLEFLIYFQGNSAPDKSGLPSDRFSAERTGGSVSTLTIQRTQQEDSAVYLCASSLAPLAGIYEQFFGPGTRLTVL.

The gene calls are TRBV2 and TRBJ1-6; D ambiguous. Germline CDR1 and CDR2: SNHLY and FYNNEI. V lost 3 bases to trimming and J lost 8 bases, with 14 bases between them. CDR3 length: 15 residues. CDR3 coding DNA: TGTGCCAGCAGTGAGACCGGGATAAACTATTCACCCCTCCACTTT. Encoded protein: CASSETGINYSPLHF.

This clonotype was counted only a few times. DNA for the CDR3: TGTGCCAGCAACTTCGGACAGGGGAACTATGGCTACACCTTC. Amino acids: CASNFGQGNYGYTF. The V call is TRBV25-1, the J call TRBJ1-2; the match to TRBD1 covers 9 bases. Germline V gene data show CDR1 as MGHDK and CDR2 as SYGVNS. V lost 7 bases and J lost 2; bases outside the gene matches: 5. The CDR3 has 14 residues.